Listed below are T cell receptor beta chains from one sample, sequenced in a study of T cell responses to AZD1222 COVID-19 vaccine. Profiled with immunoSEQ multiplex PCR; TCRdb holds only in-frame clones, not every one. The sample has approximately 68,000 clones; about nine tenths are singletons. The input for sequencing was peripheral blood, taken on day 0 of AZD1222 vaccination. All receptors derive from an adult in good health. Each CDR3 is given with its conserved first and last residue.

TRBV11-2	TRBJ2-7	CASSWQGRQSSYEQYF
TRBV5-8	TRBJ1-1	CASSIRQGRVTEAFF
TRBV3-1/TRBV3-2	TRBJ2-2	CASSGTASTGELFF
TRBV18	TRBJ2-1	CASSPTSVRDNEQFF
TRBV28	TRBJ1-3	CASSFPVSGNTIYF
TRBV27	TRBJ1-5	CASGTRATTSNQPQHF
TRBV6-2/TRBV6-3	TRBJ1-4	CASSYGDRIATNEKLFF
TRBV14	TRBJ2-7	CASSQDFNRDEQYF
TRBV19	TRBJ2-4	CASSAGNQNIQYF
TRBV6-1	TRBJ2-7	CASSEAAGTGGYEQYF
TRBV7-2	TRBJ1-6	CASSSGQGANSPLHF
TRBV6-2/TRBV6-3	TRBJ1-5	CASSYPQREQPQHF
TRBV5-1	TRBJ1-2	CASSFQSNYGYTF
TRBV29-1	TRBJ1-1	CSVDAGRTEAFF